Presented here are 27 T cell receptor beta chains from one specimen sequenced in a study of sequential checkpoint blockade in melanoma. Indicated treatment: randomized to nivolumab then ipilimumab (arm A) or the reverse (arm B). Some clones are missing from TCRdb's copy, which holds only in-frame ones; the method was immunoSEQ multiplex PCR. Of about 3,500 clones in the sample, 40% to 55% were seen once. The sequenced sample was CD8+ T cells sorted from blood (inferred from file names), obtained from a patient given nivolumab and ipilimumab in sequence. These receptors were collected from a human donor with melanoma.

This chain connects TRBV28 to TRBJ2-7, with D perhaps TRBD1 (6 bases). The V gene lost 0 bases and the J gene lost 0 bases, with 12 bases spanning the gap. The CDR3 has 16 amino acids. Germline assignment: CDR1 MDHEN and CDR2 SYDVKM. In DNA, the CDR3 is TGTGCCAGCAGTTTATGGGTAGGGGGTACCTCCTACGAGCAGTACTTC. Encoded protein: CASSLWVGGTSYEQYF.

The sample holds a few counts of this clone. This rearrangement joins TRBV5-5 to TRBJ1-3; possibly TRBD1 for D (5 bases). CDR1 is SGHKS and CDR2 is YYEKEE in the germline V gene (reference sequence). The CDR3 contains 17 residues. Trimming cost V 3 bases and J 3 bases, with 19 bases left between them. In DNA form, the CDR3 reads TGTGCCAGCAGCTACGAGGCCAGGGAAGAACTTGGAAACACCATATATTTT. Amino acids: CASSYEAREELGNTIYF.

The chain has TRBV4-2 and TRBJ1-1; TRBD1 is a possible D gene (6 bases). V lost 0 bases and J 4 bases, leaving 18 bases between the germline ends. The germline V gene encodes CDR1 LGHNA and CDR2 YNFKEQ. The CDR3 is 17 amino acids. Written as DNA, the CDR3 is TGTGCCAGCAGCCAAGATATAACAGGGAAGAAAAGCACTGAAGCTTTCTTT. Translated: CASSQDITGKKSTEAFF.

The chain is built from TRBV9 and TRBJ1-1; D is perhaps TRBD1 (5 bases). The CDR3 has 16 amino acids. The V gene's germline CDR1 is SGDLS and CDR2 YYNGEE. V lost 3 bases and J 5 bases, leaving 20 bases between the germline ends. CDR3 sequence reads: CASSEAGEARGTEAFF. As DNA, the CDR3 is TGTGCCAGCAGCGAGGCGGGGGAGGCTCGGGGGACTGAAGCTTTCTTT.

The rearrangement joins TRBV4-2 to TRBJ1-4; 9 bases map to TRBD1. Trimming cost V 5 bases and J 5 bases; bases outside gene matches: 9. From germline, CDR1 is LGHNA and CDR2 YNFKEQ. CDR3 length equals 16 residues. This CDR3 reads CASSDGPGQGNEKLFF. CDR3 nucleotides: TGTGCCAGCAGCGACGGCCCGGGACAGGGAAATGAAAAACTGTTTTTT.

The CDR3 is CASSPSTGFAEQYF. The CDR3 nucleotides are TGTGCCAGCAGTCCGTCTACGGGTTTTGCCGAGCAGTACTTC. This chain connects TRBV27 to TRBJ2-7, with D unclear. With 5 bases removed from V and 6 bases from J, the gap between germline ends came to 17 bases. The CDR3 runs to 14 residues. The germline V gene has CDR1 MNHEY and CDR2 SMNVEV (reference sequence).

This sequence joins TRBV5-6 and TRBJ1-4; no clear D gene. Trimming stripped 4 bases from V and 2 bases from J, with 9 bases between. CDR1 SGHDT and CDR2 YYEEEE come from the germline V gene. The CDR3 totals 14 residues. The chain's CDR3 is CASSRGWTNEKLFF. CDR3 sequence (DNA): TGTGCCAGCAGCCGAGGGTGGACTAATGAAAAACTGTTTTTT.

Only a few counts were recorded for this clone. V usage is TRBV4-2 and J usage is TRBJ2-7; D might be TRBD2 (5 bases). Germline V CDR1 and CDR2: LGHNA, YNFKEQ. V was pared by 3 bases and J by 3 bases, with 9 bases between. The CDR3 contains 13 residues. The CDR3 DNA sequence: TGTGCCAGCAGCCACGCCGGGAACTACGAGCAGTACTTC. Translating it yields CASSHAGNYEQYF.

This clone was observed a few times. This rearrangement joins TRBV7-2 to TRBJ1-1; tentative D call: TRBD1 (5 bases). Germline CDR1 SGHTA, CDR2 FQGNSA. The CDR3 length is 13 residues. The V end lost 5 bases, the J end lost 4 bases, and 11 bases lay between the germline ends. CDR3 residues: CASSPTGGTEAFF. The CDR3 coding sequence is TGTGCCAGCAGCCCCACGGGGGGCACTGAAGCTTTCTTT.

This chain links TRBV10-3 with TRBJ2-6; D is unresolved. Trimming shortened V by 10 bases and J by 0 bases, and 7 bases separated the two germline ends. Germline V gene sequence: CDR1 ENHRY, CDR2 SYGVKD. The CDR3 has 13 residues. In DNA, the CDR3 is TGTGCCACAACAAGCTCTGGGGCCAACGTCCTGACTTTC. Its protein is CATTSSGANVLTF.

This clone was picked up a small number of times. Its ends do not fully match the called genes, so a read error is possible. This sequence joins TRBV7-2 and TRBJ2-7; 12 bases agree with TRBD2. Germline CDR1 and CDR2: SGHTA and FQGNSA. The CDR3 is made up of 13 amino acids. CDR3 loop: CASSLLAGGPLVF. The CDR3 DNA follows: TGTGCCAGCAGCCTACTAGCGGGAGGTCCCCTAGTCTTC.

The CDR3 DNA sequence: TGCGCCAGCAGCACAGGGGTCGGCAATCAGCCCCAGCATTTT. It translates to CASSTGVGNQPQHF. V gene TRBV4-1 combines with J gene TRBJ1-5; TRBD1 aligns across 7 bases. The CDR3 length is 14 residues. Germline V gene data show CDR1 as MGHRA and CDR2 as YSYEKL. The V and J ends lost 5 bases and 2 bases, in that order; junction bases with no gene match: 3.

Within the sample, this clone is medium-sized. The chain is built from TRBV14 and TRBJ2-7, with 7 nucleotides matching TRBD2. CDR3 size: 14 residues. Losses at the gene ends were 7 bases for V and 3 bases for J; bases not matched to a gene: 9. Germline lookup yields CDR1 SGHDN and CDR2 FVKESK. CDR3 in amino acids: CASTTTSSNYEQYF. Written as DNA, the CDR3 is TGTGCCAGCACCACGACTAGCTCCAACTACGAGCAGTACTTC. The variable domain in full, with the rest retrieved from reference TRBV14 and TRBJ2-7, is EAGVTQFPSHSVIEKGQTVTLRCDPISGHDNLYWYRRVMGKEIKFLLHFVKESKQDESGMPNNRFLAERTGGTYSTLKVQPAELEDSGVYFCASTTTSSNYEQYFGPGTRLTVT.

The table lists this clone with a few counts. V and J are TRBV7-6 and TRBJ1-1; a weak D match, TRBD1 (6 bases). There are 13 residues in the CDR3. CDR1 and CDR2 from the germline V gene are SGHVS and FNYEAQ. Trimming removed 5 bases from V and 5 bases from J, with 12 bases in between. Here the CDR3 DNA reads TGTGCCAGCAGCCTGAGGGGGGGGACTGAAGCTTTCTTT. Translation gives CASSLRGGTEAFF.

The genes are TRBV13 and TRBJ2-7; 10 bases map to TRBD2. The CDR3 length is 16 residues. The germline gives CDR1 PRHDT, CDR2 FYEKMQ (reference sequence). J lost 5 bases, V lost 0 bases, and 7 bases had no gene match. As DNA, the CDR3 is TGTGCCAGCAGCTTAGGCCTAGCGGGAGTTTCCCACGAGCAGTACTTC. Protein: CASSLGLAGVSHEQYF.

The chain joins TRBV19 to TRBJ1-1; D not resolved. This CDR3 spans 15 amino acids. V shed 3 bases and J shed 5 bases, with 16 bases lying between them. The germline gives CDR1 LNHDA, CDR2 SQIVND (reference sequence). The CDR3 loop is CASSIVSAPGTEAFF. The CDR3 nucleotides are TGTGCCAGTAGTATTGTTTCGGCCCCGGGAACTGAAGCTTTCTTT.

The chain combines TRBV7-9 with TRBJ1-5; 8 nucleotides align to TRBD1. In germline, CDR1 is SEHNR, CDR2 FQNEAQ (reference sequence). Germline trimming cut 5 bases from V and 4 bases from J; bases unmatched to any gene: 10. The CDR3 covers 16 residues. The CDR3 loop is CASSKTGTGLNQPQHF. As DNA, the CDR3 is TGTGCCAGCAGCAAAACGGGGACAGGACTTAATCAGCCCCAGCATTTT. The full variable domain, completed using reference TRBV7-9 and TRBJ1-5, is DTGVSQNPRHKITKRGQNVTFRCDPISEHNRLYWYRQTLGQGPEFLTYFQNEAQLEKSRLLSDRFSAERPKGSFSTLEIQRTEQGDSAMYLCASSKTGTGLNQPQHFGDGTRLSIL.

The chain is built from TRBV27 and TRBJ1-1; D call uncertain. CDR3 length equals 15 residues. V was trimmed by 5 bases and J by 1 base, leaving 14 bases between them. From germline, CDR1 is MNHEY and CDR2 SMNVEV (reference sequence). Here the CDR3 DNA reads TGTGCCAGCAGTCCCCGGGTGGGGAGGAACACTGAAGCTTTCTTT. Translated, it gives CASSPRVGRNTEAFF.

Concerning this clone itself: One end of the junction is discordant with germline, which a read error may explain. The chain carries TRBV7-9 and TRBJ1-2, with D perhaps TRBD1 (5 bases). This CDR3 is 15 amino acids long. CDR1 and CDR2 (germline): SEHNR, FQNEAQ (reference sequence). The CDR3 loop reads CASSQGLFGGDGYTF. Here the CDR3 DNA reads TGCGCCAGCAGCCAAGGACTATTTGGGGGGGATGGCTACACCTTC.

The V call is TRBV19, the J call TRBJ1-3; D perhaps matches TRBD1 (6 bases). Trimming removed 5 bases at V and 8 bases at J, with 19 bases between. This CDR3 has 15 residues. Germline V gene lookup returns CDR1 LNHDA and CDR2 SQIVND (reference sequence). The CDR3 is CASSAYRERIDTIYF. Written as DNA, the CDR3 is TGTGCCAGTAGTGCCTACAGGGAGCGGATAGACACCATATATTTT.

The chain is built from TRBV28 and TRBJ1-3; no clear D gene. The CDR3 is 12 residues long. Trimming left V 4 bases short and J 7 bases short, with 8 bases between. Germline V gene data show CDR1 as MDHEN and CDR2 as SYDVKM. The CDR3 sequence is CASSSSRNTIYF. The CDR3 coding sequence is TGTGCCAGCAGTTCTTCTAGGAACACCATATATTTT. The whole variable domain, remainder taken from reference TRBV28 and TRBJ1-3, is DVKVTQSSRYLVKRTGEKVFLECVQDMDHENMFWYRQDPGLGLRLIYFSYDVKMKEKGDIPEGYSVSREKKERFSLILESASTNQTSMYLCASSSSRNTIYFGEGSWLTVV.

This clone was recorded a few times. This chain uses TRBV15 with TRBJ1-2; tentatively, D is TRBD1 (5 bases). In germline, CDR1 is LNHNV, CDR2 YYDKDF (reference sequence). There are 16 residues in the CDR3. V was clipped by 3 bases and J by 8 bases, with 22 bases between them. The CDR3 nucleotides read TGTGCCACCAGCAGCTCCGATAGGACTACCCGGGACGGCTACACCTTC. Protein product: CATSSSDRTTRDGYTF. The entire variable domain, with the rest obtained from reference TRBV15 and TRBJ1-2, is as follows: DAMVIQNPRYQVTQFGKPVTLSCSQTLNHNVMYWYQQKSSQAPKLLFHYYDKDFNNEADTPDNFQSRRPNTSFCFLDIRSPGLGDTAMYLCATSSSDRTTRDGYTFGSGTRLTVV.

V is TRBV9 and J is TRBJ1-6; D is possibly TRBD1 (6 bases). Germline V gene sequence: CDR1 SGDLS, CDR2 YYNGEE. The CDR3 contains 15 residues. Trimming removed 0 bases from V and 9 bases from J, with 13 bases in between. The CDR3 is CASSVGGGEASPLHF. The CDR3 DNA reads as TGTGCCAGCAGCGTAGGCGGGGGCGAGGCTTCACCCCTCCACTTT.

The chain joins TRBV6-5 to TRBJ1-5; 7 bases map to TRBD1. The CDR3 covers 14 residues. After removal of 6 bases from V and 2 bases from J, the junction contained 4 bases not matched to a gene. CDR1 is MNHEY and CDR2 is SVGAGI in the germline V gene. The CDR3 spells CASRRTGRNQPQHF. The DNA for the CDR3 is TGTGCCAGCAGGCGGACAGGACGCAATCAGCCCCAGCATTTT.

This sequence joins TRBV28 and TRBJ1-2, with 8 bases lining up with TRBD1. J gave up 10 bases and V 10 bases, and 14 bases lay outside the gene matches. Germline CDR1 MDHEN, CDR2 SYDVKM. CDR3 size: 13 residues. CDR3 loop: CATNPGGRPYYTF. CDR3 coding DNA: TGTGCCACGAACCCAGGGGGCCGGCCCTACTACACCTTC.

The V call is TRBV6-5, the J call TRBJ1-4; 8 bases match TRBD1. CDR1 is MNHEY, CDR2 SVGAGI, per germline. The CDR3 covers 15 residues. With V trimmed by 3 bases and J by 10 bases, 10 bases remained unmatched. As DNA, the CDR3 is TGTGCCAGCAGTTATTCGGTTGGACAGGGTCCAAAACTGTTTTTT. Its translation is CASSYSVGQGPKLFF.

The chain links TRBV4-1 to TRBJ1-5; D may be TRBD1 (5 bases). The V gene lost 0 bases and the J gene lost 3 bases, with 6 bases spanning the gap. This CDR3 is built from 14 residues. Germline V gives CDR1 MGHRA, CDR2 YSYEKL. CDR3 sequence (DNA): TGCGCCAGCAGCCAAGAGACAGACAATCAGCCCCAGCATTTT. It yields the protein CASSQETDNQPQHF.